This T cell receptor (beta chain) was obtained from a study of shared clonotypes between healthy human individuals. Study at large: Plates per donor: three CD4 naive, three CD4 memory, two CD8 naive, one CD8 memory. Findings and limits, study-wide: Only blood was sampled, and tissue TCR repertoires likely differ from blood ones. Naive subsets typically showed greater estimated richness than memory subsets.

All participating donors were Caucasian adults from Nashville, Tennessee. Concerning this clone: The antigen remains undetermined.

The assay was immunoSEQ multiplex PCR, and TCRdb's table has in-frame clones only and misses some. The data contain some 2,500,000 clones, approximately 93% of them singletons. The CDR3 is 13 residues long. Losses at the gene ends were 6 bases for V and 5 bases for J; bases not matched to a gene: 4. Germline lookup yields CDR1 KGHSH and CDR2 LQKENI. The receptor was isolated from a man aged 18 to 35 in good health. Some clones in this sample may be carry-over from other donors' samples. Sequences were obtained from naive CD4+ T cells from PBMCs. Subset: CD45RA+ positively selected. The chain uses TRBV18 and TRBJ2-7; 10 bases map to TRBD2. CDR3 DNA sequence: TGTGCCAGCTCTCTCGGGACTAGCGACGAGCAGTACTTC. Residues: CASSLGTSDEQYF.